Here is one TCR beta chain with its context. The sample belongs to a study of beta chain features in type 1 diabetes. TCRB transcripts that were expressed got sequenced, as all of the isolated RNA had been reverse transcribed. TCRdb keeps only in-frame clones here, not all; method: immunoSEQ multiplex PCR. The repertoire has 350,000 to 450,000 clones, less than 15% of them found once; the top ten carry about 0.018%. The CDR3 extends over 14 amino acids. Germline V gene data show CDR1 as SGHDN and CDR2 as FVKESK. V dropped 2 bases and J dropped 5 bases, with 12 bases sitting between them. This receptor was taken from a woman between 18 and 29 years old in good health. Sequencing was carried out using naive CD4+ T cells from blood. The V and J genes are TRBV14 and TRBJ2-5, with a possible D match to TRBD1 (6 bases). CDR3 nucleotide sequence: TGTGCCAGCAGCCAATCAGGGGCAGGGGAGACCCAGTACTTC. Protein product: CASSQSGAGETQYF.